This T cell receptor (beta chain) derives from a study of blood T cell repertoires in COVID-19. As for the study in general: There were acute and convalescent COVID-19 samples, and they came from the United States, Italy and Spain. PBMCs, B-cell-depleted T cells, or T cells provided the cDNA or gDNA that made up the material.

Methods used by the authors: Amplification from reference gene primers served as the basis for estimated nucleated cell counts. The assay was immunoSEQ multiplex PCR, and TCRdb's table has in-frame clones only and misses some. V, J and clone size are those of that table, while D and trimming were read from the DNA. The table records tens of thousands of clones, roughly 87% of them present only once. Trimming removed 4 bases from V and 3 bases from J, with 13 bases in between. The CDR3 runs 14 residues. Per germline, CDR1 ENHRY and CDR2 SYGVKD. This clone turned up a few times. The receptor was derived from a human donor in a cohort sampled during active COVID-19. The J gene is TRBJ2-7, the V gene TRBV10-3; TRBD1 might be the D (5 bases). Sequenced input: peripheral blood. CDR3 bases: TGTGCCATCAGTGCTTCAGGGTTGGACTACGAGCAGTACTTC. It yields the protein CAISASGLDYEQYF.